These 25 T cell receptor beta chains share one sample of origin, sequenced in a study of early T cells in non-severe SARS-CoV-2 infection. In TCRdb, the 5' RACE reads were re-called with MiXCR into one record per CDR3 protein. The table lists 95,000 to 100,000 distinct CDR3 sequences, approximately 10% of them singletons, with around 5.1% in the top ten. The sample comprised whole blood. The source of these receptors is an adult who was a healthcare worker with PCR-confirmed SARS-CoV-2 infection or an uninfected control (not recorded which).

V gene TRBV7-9 combines with J gene TRBJ2-6; 12 bases align to TRBD2. V was pared by 3 bases and J by 0 bases, with 6 bases of the junction left unmatched. Germline CDR1 is SEHNR and CDR2 is FQNEAQ (reference sequence). The CDR3 has 19 residues. The CDR3 loop is CASSFRTSGDRSGANVLTF. The CDR3 nucleotides read TGTGCCAGCAGCTTTAGGACTAGCGGGGACCGCTCTGGGGCCAACGTCCTGACTTTC.

The rearrangement uses TRBV20-1 and TRBJ2-7; D might be TRBD2 (5 bases). The CDR3 has 14 amino acids. Germline V lookup: CDR1 DFQATT, CDR2 SNEGSKA (reference sequence). The V end lost 6 bases, the J end lost 0 bases, and 15 bases lay between the germline ends. CDR3 sequence reads: CSAPTAVDSYEQYF. CDR3 bases: TGCAGTGCCCCCACAGCGGTGGACTCCTACGAGCAGTACTTC.

This chain connects TRBV28 to TRBJ1-2; 7 bases are shared with TRBD1. The length of the CDR3 is 13 residues. Germline-derived CDR1 and CDR2 are MDHEN and SYDVKM. V was clipped by 7 bases and J by 4 bases; unmatched bases: 6. The CDR3 loop reads CASTSRDSYGYTF. In DNA, the CDR3 is TGTGCCAGCACCTCTAGGGACAGCTATGGCTACACCTTC.

This clonotype occurred many times. V is TRBV20-1 and J is TRBJ1-1; D unresolved. The CDR3 is 14 amino acids. Germline lookup yields CDR1 DFQATT and CDR2 SNEGSKA (reference sequence). V gave up 1 base and J gave up 7 bases, with 16 bases separating them. CDR3 amino acids: CSARGLAGTIEAFF. CDR3 DNA sequence: TGCAGTGCTAGAGGTTTGGCGGGAACCATTGAAGCTTTCTTT.

This clonotype was counted only a few times. For the CDR3, the DNA is TGTGCCATCAGACCGACAGACTCTGGGGCCAACGTCCTGACTTTC. Translating gives CAIRPTDSGANVLTF. The chain has TRBV10-3 and TRBJ2-6, with a tentative D call TRBD1 (5 bases). Between the trimmed V and J ends, which lost 6 bases and 0 bases, there was a span of 9 bases. The CDR3 consists of 15 residues. The V gene's germline CDR1 is ENHRY and CDR2 SYGVKD.

The sample holds many counts of this clonotype. The chain is built from TRBV6-5 and TRBJ2-7, with TRBD2 matching 8 bases. The CDR3 sequence is 15 residues long. The ends lost 5 bases at V and 5 bases at J; junction bases unmatched: 11. Germline V gene lookup returns CDR1 MNHEY and CDR2 SVGAGI. CDR3 amino acids: CASSRSSREGDEQYF. CDR3 DNA: TGTGCCAGCAGTCGTTCCAGCCGGGAGGGGGACGAGCAGTACTTC.

This clonotype was counted only a few times. This rearrangement joins TRBV5-1 to TRBJ1-1; a weak D match, TRBD1 (5 bases). The CDR3 has 15 residues. V was pared by 0 bases and J by 1 base, with 10 bases between. Germline CDR1 is SGHRS and CDR2 is YFSETQ. The CDR3, as DNA: TGCGCCAGCAGCTTGGACAGGCATAGGAACACTGAAGCTTTCTTT. The encoded protein is CASSLDRHRNTEAFF.

The chain combines TRBV12-3 or TRBV12-4 with TRBJ2-5; TRBD1 might be the D (5 bases). CDR3 length: 14 residues. The V end lost 2 bases, the J end lost 2 bases, and 9 bases lay between the germline ends. The CDR3 DNA is TGTGCCAGCAGTTTACGAAGACAGCAAGAGACCCAGTACTTC. Its translation is CASSLRRQQETQYF.

This clonotype appeared a few times. The CDR3 loop reads CASSNLGAGLDTQYF. The DNA for the CDR3 is TGTGCCAGCAGTAATCTTGGAGCGGGGTTAGATACGCAGTATTTT. The gene calls are TRBV6-5 and TRBJ2-3, with TRBD2 matching 7 bases. Germline V gene sequence: CDR1 MNHEY, CDR2 SVGAGI. This CDR3 is 15 amino acids long. V lost 5 bases to trimming and J lost 5 bases; unmatched junction nucleotides: 10.

This clonotype was counted only a few times. The chain employs TRBV28 and TRBJ2-7; D unresolved. This CDR3 comprises 11 residues. The V end lost 7 bases, the J end lost 2 bases, and 6 bases lay between the germline ends. Germline loops: CDR1 MDHEN, CDR2 SYDVKM. The CDR3 loop is CASTGTYEQYF. Written as DNA, the CDR3 is TGTGCCAGCACTGGTACCTACGAGCAGTACTTC.

The chain recombines TRBV6-6 with TRBJ2-3, with D perhaps being TRBD1 or TRBD2 (5 bases each). Germline V lookup: CDR1 MNHNY, CDR2 SVGAGI (reference sequence). Trimming cost V 6 bases and J 6 bases, with 16 bases left between them. This CDR3 spans 14 amino acids. In nucleotides, the CDR3 is TGTGCCAGCAGCCCTAGGGACCGAGGGGATACGCAGTATTTT. Protein sequence: CASSPRDRGDTQYF.

In its sample, this clonotype was seen many times. The CDR3 nucleotides read TGTGCCAGCACTATGACAGGGCAAGAGACCCAGTACTTC. Residues: CASTMTGQETQYF. This chain uses TRBV12-3 or TRBV12-4 with TRBJ2-5, with 7 bases matching TRBD1. The CDR3 sequence is 13 residues long. J lost 2 bases, V lost 7 bases, and 4 bases had no gene match.

This chain uses TRBV5-1 with TRBJ1-2; 8 bases fit TRBD1. The V gene's germline CDR1 is SGHRS and CDR2 YFSETQ. The J segment lost 4 bases and the V segment lost 4 bases, leaving 9 bases of the junction unmatched. CDR3 length: 15 residues. CDR3 DNA sequence: TGCGCCAGCAGCCCAAGACAGGGGCTCTTCTATGGCTACACCTTC. Its translation: CASSPRQGLFYGYTF.

The chain couples TRBV2 to TRBJ1-4; 9 bases fit TRBD1. This CDR3 has 12 residues. Germline values: CDR1 SNHLY, CDR2 FYNNEI. With V trimmed by 3 bases and J by 10 bases, 0 bases remained unmatched. The CDR3 DNA reads as TGTGCCAGCAGTGAGACAGGGGGAAAACTGTTTTTT. Protein product: CASSETGGKLFF.

There are a few counts of this clonotype. The chain uses TRBV14 and TRBJ2-1; D gene unclear. Germline CDR1 is SGHDN and CDR2 is FVKESK. The CDR3 consists of 16 residues. Trimming removed 1 base from V and 0 bases from J, with 10 bases in between. CDR3 sequence: CASSQVIRTSYNEQFF. CDR3 DNA sequence: TGTGCCAGCAGCCAAGTGATCCGGACCTCCTACAATGAGCAGTTCTTC.

This clonotype was observed at least ten times. V is TRBV30 and J is TRBJ2-7; 8 bases line up with TRBD1. Germline CDR1 is GTSNPN and CDR2 is SVGIG (reference sequence). The CDR3 extends over 17 amino acids. The J segment lost 0 bases and the V segment lost 2 bases, leaving 12 bases of the junction unmatched. The CDR3 nucleotides read TGTGCCTGGAGTCCCCGGACAGGGCGAAGAAGCTCCTACGAGCAGTACTTC. Encoded protein: CAWSPRTGRRSSYEQYF.

This clonotype has just a few counts. J is TRBJ1-1 and V is TRBV7-2, with D possibly matching TRBD1 (6 bases). V lost 1 base and J 2 bases, leaving 14 bases between the germline ends. This CDR3 has 16 amino acids. Germline-derived CDR1 and CDR2 are SGHTA and FQGNSA. The CDR3 sequence is CASSLVQGGSNTEAFF. CDR3 in DNA: TGTGCCAGCAGCTTAGTACAGGGAGGGTCTAACACTGAAGCTTTCTTT.

The genes are TRBV3-1 and TRBJ2-7; no clear D. Germline V gene data show CDR1 as LGHDT and CDR2 as YNNKEL (reference sequence). The CDR3 sequence is 16 residues long. With 1 base removed from V and 2 bases from J, the gap between germline ends came to 15 bases. The CDR3 here is CASSQGSRTETYEQYF. The CDR3 region has the DNA TGTGCCAGCAGCCAAGGGAGTAGGACCGAGACCTACGAGCAGTACTTC.

This clonotype was seen many times. V and J are TRBV20-1 and TRBJ2-1; 8 bases line up with TRBD2. Germline CDR1 and CDR2: DFQATT and SNEGSKA (reference sequence). The CDR3 runs to 15 residues. V shed 1 base and J 7 bases; nucleotides not matched to a gene: 9. The CDR3 reads CSARARGTRINEQFF. CDR3 DNA: TGCAGTGCTAGAGCTCGCGGGACTAGGATAAATGAGCAGTTCTTC.

The V call is TRBV29-1, the J call TRBJ1-1; D may be TRBD1 (5 bases). Germline lookup yields CDR1 SQVTM and CDR2 ANQGSEA. V was pared by 4 bases and J by 6 bases, with 18 bases between. This CDR3 has 14 residues. In DNA form, the CDR3 reads TGCAGCGTTGTACGGGGTGCAGGGATCCCTGAAGCTTTCTTT. The encoded protein is CSVVRGAGIPEAFF.

The J gene is TRBJ2-2, the V gene TRBV6-5; 11 positions match TRBD2. V lost 0 bases and J lost 2; bases outside the gene matches: 8. Germline V lookup: CDR1 MNHEY, CDR2 SVGAGI. The CDR3 runs 19 residues. The CDR3 sequence: CASSYSVPSGRPNTGELFF. CDR3 nucleotides: TGTGCCAGCAGTTACTCGGTTCCTAGCGGGAGGCCCAACACCGGGGAGCTGTTTTTT.

This clonotype was seen many times. The chain uses TRBV6-1 and TRBJ2-3, with D unclear. The germline V gene has CDR1 MNHNS and CDR2 SASEGT. CDR3 length: 14 amino acids. Trimming removed 2 bases at V and 0 bases at J, with 6 bases between. The DNA for the CDR3 is TGTGCCAGCAGTGAAATGAGAAGCACAGATACGCAGTATTTT. It yields the protein CASSEMRSTDTQYF.

At least ten counts were recorded for this clonotype. V and J are TRBV27 and TRBJ2-7; 10 nucleotides match TRBD1. The CDR3 has 13 amino acids. Per germline, CDR1 MNHEY and CDR2 SMNVEV (reference sequence). V dropped 7 bases and J dropped 7; count of bases not matched to a gene: 7. CDR3 sequence reads: CASTPGTGEEQYF. In DNA, the CDR3 is TGTGCCAGCACCCCCGGGACAGGGGAAGAGCAGTACTTC.

This clonotype was seen repeatedly, ten times or more. The V call is TRBV28, the J call TRBJ2-5; 10 positions match TRBD2. V trimming: 5 bases; J trimming: 2 bases; junction bases outside the gene matches: 11. CDR3 length: 17 amino acids. Germline CDR1 and CDR2: MDHEN and SYDVKM. CDR3 residues: CASSPPGLAGVQETQYF. The CDR3 coding sequence is TGTGCCAGCAGTCCACCTGGGCTAGCGGGAGTACAAGAGACCCAGTACTTC.

The chain is built from TRBV28 and TRBJ2-2; D gene uncertain. The length of the CDR3 is 13 residues. Trimming removed 7 bases at V and 2 bases at J, with 8 bases between. CDR1 is MDHEN and CDR2 is SYDVKM in the germline V gene. In DNA, the CDR3 is TGTGCCAGCATCATGACTAACACCGGGGAGCTGTTTTTT. Its translation is CASIMTNTGELFF. Variable domain in full (rest from reference TRBV28 and TRBJ2-2): DVKVTQSSRYLVKRTGEKVFLECVQDMDHENMFWYRQDPGLGLRLIYFSYDVKMKEKGDIPEGYSVSREKKERFSLILESASTNQTSMYLCASIMTNTGELFFGEGSRLTVL.